This T cell receptor (beta chain) was captured in a study of cytomegalovirus exposure and HLA in healthy donors (dated by TCRdb to the late 2010s). Study-level background: In an earlier analysis of several hundred of the donors, around 300 Gb of sequence data and approximately 100 million unique TCR beta sequences from about 180 million T cells were reported. An early release covering roughly 580 HLA-typed donors comprised around 300 gigabases of sequencing data and around 85 million unique TCR sequences. Of the roughly 430 genotyped donors, over 65% fell in the genetic ancestry cluster associated with self-reported Caucasian donors. The study aimed to test whether signatures of past pathogen exposure could be identified by cataloging public T cell receptors. The study profiled the T cell repertoires of about 640 subjects by immunosequencing and related them to cytomegalovirus serostatus. Besides the first cohort of 666 subjects, a separate validation cohort made up of 120 or so different subjects was used. To predict cytomegalovirus infection status, the study combined high-throughput TCR immunosequencing, statistical association of individual TCRs with disease status, and machine learning. A later analysis re-analyzed previously published TCR beta repertoires from 550 to 700 donors and added high-resolution HLA genotyping to study TCR occurrence patterns. The later analysis used no new phenotypic data to find candidate immune exposures, relying instead on TCR beta sequences and their occurrence across donors. An earlier analysis of 587 of the donors used high-throughput TCR beta sequencing to judge whether each TCR beta V gene segment behaved as functional or pseudogenic. Donor age, sex, ethnicity and CMV serostatus were compiled together with the repertoire data. In a later genetic analysis, genome-wide SNP genotypes for about 60% of the 666 donors were used, and that subset was treated as a discovery cohort. All discovery cohort repertoires had been generated using a single sequencing platform. HLA typing covered class I and class II loci at four-digit resolution. The number of typed donors differed by locus: roughly 620-640 for A, B, C, DRB1 and DQB1; 500 to 550 for DQA1; 606 for DPA1; and some 450 for DPB1. Four or five DR-DQ haplotypes were treated as single units for association and clustering because of strong linkage in the cohort. Among 300 to 500 genotyped donors of the cohort, an average of roughly 230,000 unique TCR beta nucleotide sequences was sequenced per donor, of which 15% to 20% were non-productive. The full study reports these points: Correlated functional status among segregating V segments might be attributable to linkage disequilibrium, but an unknown experimental factor could not be ruled out. In a later analysis, HLA-associated TCR beta chains showed more clonal expansion and lower generation probabilities than non-associated chains that were equally common. Cytomegalovirus status was reported to be diagnosed by the classifier with high specificity and sensitivity in both the original and validation cohorts. Because HLA typing was missing for some donors at each locus, association tests included only the typed subset. In a later analysis, more than 15,000 TCR beta sequences were associated with specific HLA alleles at a false discovery rate of 0.05. According to a later genetic analysis, donors in an Asian-associated ancestry cluster had fewer N-insertions in productive TCRs than the approximately 650-donor mean. A further reported finding was that TCR beta sequences accurately predicted the HLA-A and HLA-B alleles for most subjects in the first cohort. The cohort was sequenced for TCR beta chains only, and without alpha or paired-chain data the features that could be detected were limited. The presence/absence analyses assumed that sequencing depth was roughly uniform across donors, and that assumption may not be true. Because the 87-base-pair reads could not distinguish some IMGT-functional V segments, including TRBV6-2 and TRBV6-3, those segments were excluded. A total of 150 to 200 TCR beta chains were listed by the study as associated with cytomegalovirus. Most CMV-associated TCR beta chains appeared to be HLA-restricted in a later analysis, and the HLA associations seemed to be driven largely by CMV exposure. A few of the identified cytomegalovirus-associated TCR beta chains were confirmed in vitro to be specific for cytomegalovirus antigens. In a later genetic analysis, a missense DCLRE1C variant was associated with V-gene and J-gene trimming of TCR beta chains, and the association was replicated in an independent cohort. In a later analysis, several top co-occurrence clusters were reported to appear linked to parvovirus B19, influenza, CMV and Epstein-Barr virus. The earlier analysis of almost 600 of the donors excluded some 16 rarely observed V segments, including chromosome 9 orphons, because counts were too low. Most TCR sequences were observed very rarely across donors, whereas some public TCRs were present in many individuals. According to a later analysis, TCR association rates differed among HLA loci, with DRB1 alleles showing the most associated TCRs and HLA-C alleles showing the fewest. A group of highly shared sequence variants was considered likely to be a technical artifact of the sequencing pipeline. According to the authors, the approach could potentially be generalized to other disease states and immunological phenotypes. In an earlier analysis of 450 to 750 of the donors, most TCR beta V segments appeared in productive rearrangements about 90% or about 30% of the time, broadly matching IMGT annotations. Immune exposure information for the cohort was limited to CMV serostatus. Assigning TCR associations to individual alleles was difficult when HLA alleles, especially DR and DQ, strongly co-occurred.

This clone was observed a handful of times. No antigen is known for it. The sample holds no much larger clone one base away, and base qualities are not on file. In total, approximately 700 healthy bone marrow donors made up the cohort. Cohort members were all nominally healthy when sampled, although unrecorded immune exposures were likely present. The donor was CMV seronegative and was included in the group of approximately 350 seronegative cohort members. Each donor provided a peripheral blood sample, and peripheral blood mononuclear cells were used for TCR beta sequencing. Genomic DNA extraction from the blood cell samples was performed with the Qiagen DNeasy Blood Extraction Kit. Library generation was performed with the immunoSEQ multiplex PCR assay. For the multiplex PCR, a mixture combining 60 forward primers for TCR Vbeta segments and 13 reverse primers for TCR Jbeta segments was used. The CDR3 region of rearranged TCR beta genes was amplified from genomic DNA with a multiplex PCR assay. Amplified TCR beta libraries were sequenced as 87-base-pair reads on the Illumina HiSeq System. As for how the authors treated the data: Across the 500 to 850 repertoires, a later analysis counted 80 million or so unique TCR beta chains, 9 million to 14 million of which were shared by at least two donors. Raw reads were error-corrected and collapsed into unique sequences with a nearest-neighbor algorithm that merged closely related sequences to remove PCR and sequencing errors. V, D and J gene segments were assigned by aligning CDR3 sequences to IMGT reference sequences. For a sequence to be retained, at least a six-nucleotide match to both a V gene segment and a J gene segment was required. A rearrangement was called productive if the CDR3 had no stop codons and remained in frame with V and J, and every other rearrangement was called non-productive. CDR3 was defined according to IMGT convention as the region running from the second conserved V-encoded cysteine to the conserved J-encoded phenylalanine. In an earlier analysis of 550 to 650 of the donors, sequences lacking an unambiguous match to a single V gene segment were excluded. An earlier analysis of around 600 of the donors classified V segments as functional when productive rearrangements were above 56.7% and as segregating when the standard deviation between donors was above 5%. A statistical classification framework was built for diagnosing cytomegalovirus status from the catalog of TCR beta chain sequences. A later analysis assigned V and J genes by comparing TCR nucleotide sequences with IMGT/GENE-DB human TR gene sequences. Using the TCRdist pipeline, a later analysis assigned CDR3 sequences along with most-parsimonious VDJ recombination scenarios. In a later analysis, every TCR beta chain was defined by the combination of its CDR3 amino acid sequence and its V-gene family, and reads without a unique V-gene family were dropped. In a later analysis, 550 to 650 highly shared, low-generation-probability nucleotide sequences were removed to address suspected cross-contamination and a sequencing artifact. A later analysis calculated a clonal expansion index for each public chain from normalized within-repertoire ranks of inferred template counts. In a later analysis, generation probabilities were computed using a VDJ recombination model fitted to out-of-frame rearrangements, and the results were checked against IGoR. A later analysis scored TCR-TCR, TCR-HLA and TCR-CMV co-occurrence with hypergeometric tests, applying a repertoire-size bias correction to TCR pairs. False discovery rates were estimated in a later analysis by permuting HLA or CMV assignments 20 times. A later analysis grouped co-occurring TCRs with DBSCAN, adding TCRdist sequence similarity when clustering within HLA-allele-positive subsets. Repertoires with fewer than 30,000 or more than 120,000 public chains were left out of co-occurrence clustering, as were several repertoires with anomalous nucleotide sharing. TCRdb mirrors the immuneACCESS table, restricted to in-frame sequences. Some clones are absent from its copies; in checked studies, under half trace to an unresolved V gene, and the reason for the others is unknown. The DNA gave D and trimming, while V, J and clone size come from that table. Present in this sample are around 110,000 clones, 82% of which were seen just once. In total, the top ten clones hold 1.5% to 2% of the sample.

For CDR1 and CDR2, the germline V gene lists SQVTM and ANQGSEA. V is clipped by 5 bases and J by 4 bases, and the sequence between their germline boundaries is 14 bases long. The CDR3 sequence holds 13 residues, the cysteine and phenylalanine included. The CDR3 DNA has 39 bases and is translated from base 1. Input material: PBMCs. Here the chain combines TRBV29-1 and TRBJ1-2; TRBD1 might be the D gene, on 5 matching bases. The clonotype was recovered from a man in his forties or fifties in good health and CMV-seronegative. This receptor carries the CDR3 CSVLLQAPYGYTF. The sequenced DNA is TGCAGCGTTTTGCTACAGGCCCCCTATGGCTACACCTTC.